Shown below are 30 T cell receptor beta chains from a single sample sequenced in a study of cytomegalovirus exposure and HLA in healthy donors (dated by TCRdb to 2016 to 2017). Preparation of the library involved the immunoSEQ multiplex PCR assay. A mixture of 60 forward primers for TCR Vbeta segments and 13 reverse primers for TCR Jbeta segments was used in the multiplex PCR. TCRdb retrieved this table from immuneACCESS and kept in-frame rearrangements only. Not all clones are present; in checked studies, unresolved V genes account for under half, and no reason is known for the remainder. Counted in this sample were 170,000 or so clones; roughly four fifths of them appeared once. The ten largest clones add up to approximately 3% of the sample. Sequencing was done on a sample of PBMCs. All receptors derive from a woman aged 40 to 55 in good health and CMV-seronegative.

This clone has more than one count but fewer than ten. The rearrangement links TRBV11-2 to TRBJ2-3; possibly TRBD1 for D (6 bases). CDR3 length equals 16 residues. Germline lookup yields CDR1 SGHAT and CDR2 FQNNGV. The ends were cut back, 5 bases at V and 3 bases at J, with 18 bases in the middle. CDR3 DNA sequence: TGTGCCAGCAGCAGGGGGACGCAATGGGATACAGATACGCAGTATTTT. This gives the protein CASSRGTQWDTDTQYF.

This clone was counted a single time. The chain employs TRBV18 and TRBJ1-1; a possible D gene is TRBD1 (5 bases). The length of the CDR3 is 15 residues. V lost 3 bases, J lost 5 bases, and 16 bases lay in between. Germline CDR1 and CDR2: KGHSH and LQKENI. The CDR3 spells CASSPPLKGWTEAFF. The CDR3 bases are TGTGCCAGCTCACCCCCCCTTAAGGGGTGGACTGAAGCTTTCTTT.

The chain links TRBV9 to TRBJ2-3, with 9 bases matching TRBD1. Germline V lookup: CDR1 SGDLS, CDR2 YYNGEE. CDR3 length equals 15 residues. V was pared by 3 bases and J by 4 bases, with 6 bases of the junction left unmatched. CDR3 region: CASSGWDRASDTQYF. CDR3 nucleotides: TGTGCCAGCAGCGGATGGGACAGGGCCTCAGATACGCAGTATTTT. The complete variable domain, with remaining parts taken from reference TRBV9 and TRBJ2-3, reads DSGVTQTPKHLITATGQRVTLRCSPRSGDLSVYWYQQSLDQGLQFLIQYYNGEERAKGNILERFSAQQFPDLHSELNLSSLELGDSALYFCASSGWDRASDTQYFGPGTRLTVL.

This chain uses TRBV28 with TRBJ1-6; D is ambiguous. This CDR3 is 14 amino acids long. Germline V gives CDR1 MDHEN, CDR2 SYDVKM. The V end was cut by 9 bases, the J end by 0 bases, with 9 bases between. For the CDR3, the DNA is TGTGCCAGTGCATTGAGCTCCTATAATTCACCCCTCCACTTT. Residues: CASALSSYNSPLHF.

V is TRBV11-2 and J is TRBJ2-5; 8 bases agree with TRBD2. The CDR3 runs 13 residues. Germline V gene sequence: CDR1 SGHAT, CDR2 FQNNGV. The J segment lost 9 bases and the V segment lost 0 bases, leaving 3 bases of the junction unmatched. This CDR3 is CASSLDRGGPQYF. The CDR3, as DNA: TGTGCCAGCAGCTTAGATCGGGGGGGACCCCAGTACTTC.

The chain uses TRBV28 and TRBJ1-6; D unclear. The V end lost 6 bases, the J end lost 7 bases, and 10 bases lay between the germline ends. CDR3 length equals 13 residues. The germline V gene has CDR1 MDHEN and CDR2 SYDVKM. CDR3 sequence (DNA): TGTGCCAGCAGGATCGACTCGAATTCACCCCTCCACTTT. This codes for CASRIDSNSPLHF.

Concerning this clone itself: Other DNA sequences in the sample encode the same CDR3. The chain recombines TRBV5-1 with TRBJ1-1; no reliable D call. Trimming left V 1 base short and J 1 base short, with 5 bases between. The CDR3 has 13 amino acids. Per germline, CDR1 SGHRS and CDR2 YFSETQ. The CDR3 region is CASSLRENTEAFF. The CDR3 coding sequence is TGCGCCAGCAGCTTGCGAGAGAACACTGAAGCTTTCTTT.

This clone showed up just once. The genes are TRBV5-4 and TRBJ2-1, with TRBD1 matching 9 bases. The CDR3 spans 15 residues. Trimming removed 2 bases from V and 5 bases from J; junction bases left unmatched: 5. Germline CDR1 is SGHNT and CDR2 is YYREEE (reference sequence). CDR3 sequence: CASSFRTGVNNEQFF. CDR3 bases: TGTGCCAGCAGCTTCCGGACAGGGGTGAACAATGAGCAGTTCTTC. The whole variable domain, remainder taken from reference TRBV5-4 and TRBJ2-1, is ETGVTQSPTHLIKTRGQQVTLRCSSQSGHNTVSWYQQALGQGPQFIFQYYREEENGRGNFPPRFSGLQFPNYSSELNVNALELDDSALYLCASSFRTGVNNEQFFGPGTRLTVL.

J is TRBJ1-1 and V is TRBV5-1; TRBD1 agrees at 8 bases. Unmatched junction bases numbered 8, after V lost 0 bases and J lost 4 bases. The CDR3 spans 16 residues. Looked up from germline, CDR1 is SGHRS and CDR2 is YFSETQ. CDR3 loop: CASSLGDRGRGTEAFF. CDR3 bases: TGCGCCAGCAGCTTGGGAGACAGGGGTAGAGGCACTGAAGCTTTCTTT.

The V and J genes are TRBV27 and TRBJ1-1, with D possibly TRBD1 on 6 matching bases. The germline gives CDR1 MNHEY, CDR2 SMNVEV (reference sequence). Trimming cost V 2 bases and J 4 bases, with 14 bases left between them. The CDR3 runs 15 residues. In DNA, the CDR3 is TGTGCCAGCAGTTTAGGTGGGGGGGGGCCCACTGAAGCTTTCTTT. It codes for CASSLGGGGPTEAFF.

V is TRBV27 and J is TRBJ2-7; 7 positions match TRBD1. CDR1 MNHEY and CDR2 SMNVEV come from the germline V gene (reference sequence). This CDR3 spans 14 amino acids. V was pared by 5 bases and J by 4 bases, with 8 bases of the junction left unmatched. CDR3 sequence: CASSPSGQLYEQYF. The CDR3 DNA sequence: TGTGCCAGCAGTCCCTCGGGACAGCTGTACGAGCAGTACTTC.

This chain connects TRBV7-9 to TRBJ1-2; TRBD1 might be the D (5 bases). Per the germline V gene, CDR1 is SEHNR and CDR2 is FQNEAQ (reference sequence). The V and J ends lost 3 bases and 3 bases respectively, with 11 bases between them. The CDR3 has 14 residues. CDR3 in DNA: TGTGCCAGCAGCTTTAGGGGTGGGGACTATGGCTACACCTTC. This encodes CASSFRGGDYGYTF.

The genes are TRBV5-1 and TRBJ2-7; TRBD1 matches at 9 bases. V shed 1 base and J 5 bases; nucleotides not matched to a gene: 7. CDR3 length equals 15 residues. The V gene's germline CDR1 is SGHRS and CDR2 YFSETQ. CDR3 residues: CASSLTGTGLDEQYF. Here the CDR3 DNA reads TGCGCCAGCAGCTTGACAGGGACAGGGTTGGACGAGCAGTACTTC.

This chain links TRBV5-1 with TRBJ2-7, with TRBD1 identical over 7 bases. V gave up 2 bases and J gave up 3 bases; unmatched junction bases: 2. The CDR3 totals 13 residues. The germline V gene encodes CDR1 SGHRS and CDR2 YFSETQ. The CDR3 DNA is TGCGCCAGCAGCTTCGGGACAGACTACGAGCAGTACTTC. Translation gives CASSFGTDYEQYF.

This chain joins TRBV5-1 and TRBJ2-3, with 8 nucleotides matching TRBD2. Germline lookup yields CDR1 SGHRS and CDR2 YFSETQ. CDR3 length: 16 amino acids. V lost 4 bases, J lost 0 bases, and 7 bases stayed unmatched. Here the CDR3 DNA reads TGCGCCAGCAGCCTACTAGCGGCCCCTAGCACAGATACGCAGTATTTT. It is translated as CASSLLAAPSTDTQYF. The entire variable domain, with the rest obtained from reference TRBV5-1 and TRBJ2-3, is as follows: KAGVTQTPRYLIKTRGQQVTLSCSPISGHRSVSWYQQTPGQGLQFLFEYFSETQRNKGNFPGRFSGRQFSNSRSEMNVSTLELGDSALYLCASSLLAAPSTDTQYFGPGTRLTVL.

This chain links TRBV6-5 with TRBJ2-3; D is ambiguous. The V end lost 2 bases, the J end lost 6 bases, and 12 bases lay between the germline ends. Germline V gene sequence: CDR1 MNHEY, CDR2 SVGAGI. The CDR3 length is 14 residues. The CDR3 loop reads CASSYGRYLDTQYF. The DNA for the CDR3 is TGTGCCAGCAGTTACGGCAGGTATCTTGATACGCAGTATTTT.

The chain has TRBV7-6 and TRBJ1-5, with 10 bases identical to TRBD1. The V and J ends lost 4 bases and 4 bases, in that order; junction bases with no gene match: 7. Germline assignment: CDR1 SGHVS and CDR2 FNYEAQ. This CDR3 region has 16 residues. CDR3 nucleotides: TGTGCCAGCAGCTCAGTGACAGGGGGCACGAATCAGCCCCAGCATTTT. The encoded protein is CASSSVTGGTNQPQHF.

The chain couples TRBV13 to TRBJ1-5; D is possibly TRBD1 (5 bases). This CDR3 spans 14 amino acids. CDR1 and CDR2 from the germline V gene are PRHDT and FYEKMQ (reference sequence). The ends were cut back, 3 bases at V and 4 bases at J, with 10 bases in the middle. The DNA for the CDR3 is TGTGCCAGCAGCTTGCAGGGCTTTAATCAGCCCCAGCATTTT. This translates into CASSLQGFNQPQHF. The entire variable domain, with the rest obtained from reference TRBV13 and TRBJ1-5, is as follows: AAGVIQSPRHLIKEKRETATLKCYPIPRHDTVYWYQQGPGQDPQFLISFYEKMQSDKGSIPDRFSAQQFSDYHSELNMSSLELGDSALYFCASSLQGFNQPQHFGDGTRLSIL.

This clone was found once. The rearrangement links TRBV5-4 to TRBJ2-7; D call uncertain. The V end lost 4 bases, the J end lost 1 base, and 9 bases lay between the germline ends. This CDR3 contains 13 residues. Germline lookup yields CDR1 SGHNT and CDR2 YYREEE (reference sequence). CDR3 bases: TGTGCCAGCAGCCCTAAATCTTCCTACGAGCAGTACTTC. Translation: CASSPKSSYEQYF. The full variable domain, its missing parts supplied by reference TRBV5-4 and TRBJ2-7, is ETGVTQSPTHLIKTRGQQVTLRCSSQSGHNTVSWYQQALGQGPQFIFQYYREEENGRGNFPPRFSGLQFPNYSSELNVNALELDDSALYLCASSPKSSYEQYFGPGTRLTVT.

CDR3 sequence: CASSGIIYSNQPQHF. The DNA for the CDR3 is TGTGCCAGCAGTGGTATTATATATAGCAATCAGCCCCAGCATTTT. This chain connects TRBV6-1 to TRBJ1-5, with unresolved D. The CDR3 is 15 residues long. CDR1 MNHNS and CDR2 SASEGT come from the germline V gene. The V end was cut by 4 bases, the J end by 0 bases, with 10 bases between.

The V call is TRBV7-2, the J call TRBJ1-2, with unresolved D. The germline V gene has CDR1 SGHTA and CDR2 FQGNSA. The germline V and J ends were trimmed by 3 bases and 4 bases, with 15 bases remaining between them. The CDR3 sequence is 15 residues long. This CDR3 is CASSLVSVDTYGYTF. CDR3 DNA sequence: TGTGCCAGCAGCTTGGTTTCGGTAGACACCTATGGCTACACCTTC.

In DNA form, the CDR3 reads TGTGCCAGCAGCTTGGCTTGGACAGGGGCGAATTCACCCCTCCACTTT. Translated: CASSLAWTGANSPLHF. The chain combines TRBV5-6 with TRBJ1-6, with TRBD1 matching over 9 bases. Losses at the gene ends were 0 bases for V and 7 bases for J; bases not matched to a gene: 5. The CDR3 totals 16 residues. The germline V gene encodes CDR1 SGHDT and CDR2 YYEEEE.

This clone was counted only a few times. V usage is TRBV28 and J usage is TRBJ2-2; 11 nucleotides align to TRBD1. V was clipped by 3 bases and J by 4 bases; unmatched bases: 4. The CDR3 is 16 residues long. Germline V gene lookup returns CDR1 MDHEN and CDR2 SYDVKM. The CDR3 region has the DNA TGTGCCAGCAGTTTGTTCGGGACAGGGGGCACCGGGGAGCTGTTTTTT. Its protein product is CASSLFGTGGTGELFF. Full variable domain (outside the CDR3, taken from reference TRBV28 and TRBJ2-2): DVKVTQSSRYLVKRTGEKVFLECVQDMDHENMFWYRQDPGLGLRLIYFSYDVKMKEKGDIPEGYSVSREKKERFSLILESASTNQTSMYLCASSLFGTGGTGELFFGEGSRLTVL.

The chain joins TRBV7-3 to TRBJ1-3; maybe TRBD1 (6 bases). The CDR3 length is 15 residues. Germline assignment: CDR1 SGHTA and CDR2 FQGTGA. V lost 0 bases and J lost 2, with 8 bases in between. CDR3 sequence reads: CASSLTPGAGNTIYF. CDR3 sequence (DNA): TGTGCCAGCAGCTTAACTCCAGGGGCTGGAAACACCATATATTTT.

The chain carries TRBV6-5 and TRBJ2-3; no reliable D call. The CDR3 spans 13 residues. CDR1 and CDR2 (germline): MNHEY, SVGAGI. Trimming removed 5 bases at V and 5 bases at J, with 11 bases between. CDR3 coding DNA: TGTGCCAGCAGTCTTAGACTTGTAGATACGCAGTATTTT. Translated: CASSLRLVDTQYF.

The rearrangement links TRBV28 to TRBJ1-4, with a weak D call TRBD1 (5 bases). Germline V lookup: CDR1 MDHEN, CDR2 SYDVKM. Deletions cut 1 base from V and 7 bases from J, with 10 bases between. The CDR3 runs 14 residues. CDR3 sequence: CASSLSGFAEKLFF. CDR3 bases: TGTGCCAGCAGTTTATCAGGGTTTGCTGAAAAACTGTTTTTT. The full variable domain, completed using reference TRBV28 and TRBJ1-4, is DVKVTQSSRYLVKRTGEKVFLECVQDMDHENMFWYRQDPGLGLRLIYFSYDVKMKEKGDIPEGYSVSREKKERFSLILESASTNQTSMYLCASSLSGFAEKLFFGSGTQLSVL.

The rearrangement uses TRBV5-1 and TRBJ2-7, with TRBD1 matching over 11 bases. The CDR3 consists of 15 residues. Germline loops: CDR1 SGHRS, CDR2 YFSETQ. The V and J ends lost 4 bases and 7 bases, in that order; junction bases with no gene match: 10. Written as DNA, the CDR3 is TGCGCCAGCAGCCTCCCCGGGACAGGGGGTAGGGAGCAGTACTTC. This encodes CASSLPGTGGREQYF.

V and J are TRBV5-1 and TRBJ1-6; maybe TRBD1 (5 bases). Trimming removed 7 bases from V and 6 bases from J, with 14 bases in between. Germline values: CDR1 SGHRS, CDR2 YFSETQ. The CDR3 covers 14 residues. The CDR3 DNA reads TGCGCCAGCGGCATCGGGCAGGGTAATTCACCCCTCCACTTT. Its translation is CASGIGQGNSPLHF.

The chain carries TRBV7-9 and TRBJ1-6; D is unresolved. CDR1 is SEHNR and CDR2 is FQNEAQ in the germline V gene (reference sequence). Trimming shortened V by 5 bases and J by 7 bases, and 18 bases separated the two germline ends. The CDR3 covers 16 residues. The CDR3 nucleotides read TGTGCCAGCAGCCAGACGAGAGGGCTTCGGAATTCACCCCTCCACTTT. It codes for CASSQTRGLRNSPLHF.

The V and J genes are TRBV28 and TRBJ2-7, with a tentative D call TRBD1 (5 bases). Germline V CDR1 and CDR2: MDHEN, SYDVKM. The CDR3 is made up of 14 amino acids. V was trimmed by 2 bases and J by 2 bases, leaving 10 bases between them. The CDR3 bases are TGTGCCAGCAGTTTAACAGGAACCGCCTACGAGCAGTACTTC. Translation gives CASSLTGTAYEQYF.